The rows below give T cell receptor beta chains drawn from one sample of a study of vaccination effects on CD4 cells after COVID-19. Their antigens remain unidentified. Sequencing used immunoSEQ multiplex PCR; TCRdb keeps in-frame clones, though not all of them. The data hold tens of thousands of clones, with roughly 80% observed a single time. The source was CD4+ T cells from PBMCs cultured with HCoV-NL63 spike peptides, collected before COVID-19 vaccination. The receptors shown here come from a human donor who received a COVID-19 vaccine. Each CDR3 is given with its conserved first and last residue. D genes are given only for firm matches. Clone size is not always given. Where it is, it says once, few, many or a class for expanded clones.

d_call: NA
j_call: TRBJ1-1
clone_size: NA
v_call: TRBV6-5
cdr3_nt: TGTGCCAGCAGTACAGTGCGCGGGGCGCCTGCTTTCTTT
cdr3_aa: CASSTVRGAPAFF

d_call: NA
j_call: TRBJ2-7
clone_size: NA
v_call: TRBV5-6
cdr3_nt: TGTGCCAGCAGCTTGGTTAGGGAATTCTACGAGCAGTACTTC
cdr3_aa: CASSLVREFYEQYF

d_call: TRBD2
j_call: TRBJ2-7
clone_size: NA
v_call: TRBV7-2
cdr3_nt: TGTGCCAGCAGCTCGGGACTAGCGGGAGGGACTGAGCAGTACTTC
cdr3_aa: CASSSGLAGGTEQYF

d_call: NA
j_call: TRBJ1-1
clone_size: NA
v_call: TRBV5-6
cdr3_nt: TGTGCCAGCAGCTTCGGGGTTTCGGCTCCTGAAGCTTTCTTT
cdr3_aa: CASSFGVSAPEAFF

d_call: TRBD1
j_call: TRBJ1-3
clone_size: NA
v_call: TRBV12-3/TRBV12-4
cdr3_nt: TGTGCCAGCAGCCGACAGGGAGGCACCATATATTTT
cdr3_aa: CASSRQGGTIYF

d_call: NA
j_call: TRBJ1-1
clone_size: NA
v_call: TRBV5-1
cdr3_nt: TGCGCCAGCAGCTTGGCACCAGTCCGGGACGGGAACACTGAAGCTTTCTTT
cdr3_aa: CASSLAPVRDGNTEAFF

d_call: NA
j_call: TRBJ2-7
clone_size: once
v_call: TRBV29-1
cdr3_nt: TGCAGCGTTGTGAGCGCCGGTGGGTACGAGCAGTACTTC
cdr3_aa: CSVVSAGGYEQYF

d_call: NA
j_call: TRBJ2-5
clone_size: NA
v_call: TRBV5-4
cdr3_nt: TGTGCCAGCAGCTGGCTCGAGAAGACCCAGTACTTC
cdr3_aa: CASSWLEKTQYF

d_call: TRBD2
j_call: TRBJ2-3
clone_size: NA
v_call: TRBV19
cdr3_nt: TGTGCCAGTAGTATGCAAGCGGGGCACACAGATACGCAGTATTTT
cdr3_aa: CASSMQAGHTDTQYF

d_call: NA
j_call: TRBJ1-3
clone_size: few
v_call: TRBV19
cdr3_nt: TGTGCCAGTAGTCCGGACAGTCAGAGCTCTGGAAACACCATATATTTT
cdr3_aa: CASSPDSQSSGNTIYF

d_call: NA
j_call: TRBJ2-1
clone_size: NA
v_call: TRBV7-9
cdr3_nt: TGTGCCAGCAGCTCAGAAGCCAGGGTCTTC
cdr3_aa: CASSSEARVF

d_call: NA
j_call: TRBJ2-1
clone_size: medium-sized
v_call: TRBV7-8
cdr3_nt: TGTGCCAGCAGCACCCGGGGGCGGGGAAGCCACAATGAGCAGTTCTTC
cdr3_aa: CASSTRGRGSHNEQFF

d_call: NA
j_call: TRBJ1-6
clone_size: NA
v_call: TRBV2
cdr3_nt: TGTGCCAGCAATGCTGACTCAAGCATACCAAATTCACCCCTCCACTTT
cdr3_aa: CASNADSSIPNSPLHF

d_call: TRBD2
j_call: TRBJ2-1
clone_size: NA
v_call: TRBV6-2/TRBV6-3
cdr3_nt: TGTGCCAGCAGCCGCTGGGCATTGCGCGGGGGGGCGTCCAATGAGCAGTTCTTC
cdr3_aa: CASSRWALRGGASNEQFF

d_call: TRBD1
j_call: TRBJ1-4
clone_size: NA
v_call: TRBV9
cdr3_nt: TGTGCCAGCAGCGTCTCCCAGGGGGATGAAAAACTGTTTTTT
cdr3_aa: CASSVSQGDEKLFF

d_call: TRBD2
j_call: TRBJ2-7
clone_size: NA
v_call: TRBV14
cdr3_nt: TGTGCCAGCAGCCAAGGTATTCTAGCGGGAGGGACCTACGAGCAGTACTTC
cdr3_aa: CASSQGILAGGTYEQYF

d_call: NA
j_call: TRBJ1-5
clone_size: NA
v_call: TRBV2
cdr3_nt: TGTGCCAGCAGTCTTGAAAGTCAGCCCCAGCATTTT
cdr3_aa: CASSLESQPQHF

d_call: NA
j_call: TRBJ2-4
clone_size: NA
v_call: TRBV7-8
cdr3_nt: TGTGCCAGCAGCCCCCCCCTCCGGGTTGGAAACATTCAGTACTTC
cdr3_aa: CASSPPLRVGNIQYF

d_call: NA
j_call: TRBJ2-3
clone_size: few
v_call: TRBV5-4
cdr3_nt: TGTGCCAGCAGCCAGGCGTCAGGAGTCACAGATACGCAGTATTTT
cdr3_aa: CASSQASGVTDTQYF

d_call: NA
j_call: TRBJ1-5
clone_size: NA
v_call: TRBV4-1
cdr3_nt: TGCGCCAGCAGCCAAGAAGTGGTTTCTCAGCCCCAGCATTTT
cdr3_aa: CASSQEVVSQPQHF

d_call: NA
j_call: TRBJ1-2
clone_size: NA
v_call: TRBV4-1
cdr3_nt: TGCGCCAGCAGCCAAGAGCACAGGACACCATATGGCTACACCTTC
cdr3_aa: CASSQEHRTPYGYTF